A single sample gave rise to the 6 T cell receptor beta chains below, sequenced in a study of blood T cells in healthy people across ages. Next came a second PCR, run for about 6 to 12 cycles, which used a sample-barcoded 5' primer along with a J-beta primer mix. TCRdb fed the 5' RACE reads into MiXCR, producing one record per CDR3 protein. The sample consists of more than 650,000 distinct CDR3 sequences, about 20% of them appearing once. The sample comprised blood. These receptors were obtained from a man in his 70s in good health.

This clonotype was observed many times. The CDR3 sequence is CASTPTSTPQAEETYEQYV. CDR3 sequence (DNA): TGTGCCAGCACCCCCACCTCCACCCCCCAGGCGGAGGAGACTTACGAGCAGTACGTC. The chain recombines TRBV12-3 or TRBV12-4 with TRBJ2-7, with a possible D match to TRBD2 (5 bases). Trimming left V 7 bases short and J 4 bases short, with 32 bases between. The CDR3 is 19 amino acids.

This clonotype has a handful of counts. The genes are TRBV10-3 and TRBJ1-2; TRBD1 aligns across 7 bases. Per germline, CDR1 ENHRY and CDR2 SYGVKD. The CDR3 runs 13 residues. After removal of 8 bases from V and 4 bases from J, the junction contained 7 bases not matched to a gene. The CDR3 nucleotides are TGTGCCATCGGGCTAAGGGACAGCTATGGCTACACCTTC. This encodes CAIGLRDSYGYTF.

The V gene is TRBV20-1, the J gene TRBJ2-5; D perhaps matches TRBD2 (7 bases). The CDR3 loop spans 14 amino acids. The V and J ends lost 0 bases and 5 bases respectively, with 13 bases between them. CDR1 is DFQATT, CDR2 SNEGSKA, per germline (reference sequence). CDR3 loop: CSARDGGAIETQYF. In DNA, the CDR3 is TGCAGTGCTAGAGATGGGGGGGCTATTGAGACCCAGTACTTC.

This clonotype was observed a few times. The chain couples TRBV3-1 to TRBJ2-1, with TRBD1 matching over 10 bases. This CDR3 is built from 14 residues. Germline assignment: CDR1 LGHDT and CDR2 YNNKEL (reference sequence). V lost 2 bases to trimming and J lost 6 bases; unmatched junction nucleotides: 1. CDR3 bases: TGTGCCAGCAGCCAACGGACAGGGGGCAATGAGCAGTTCTTC. Residues: CASSQRTGGNEQFF.

V gene TRBV29-1 combines with J gene TRBJ2-3, with a tentative D call TRBD1 (7 bases). Germline V gene sequence: CDR1 SQVTM, CDR2 ANQGSEA. V dropped 7 bases and J dropped 4 bases, with 15 bases sitting between them. The CDR3 has 13 residues. CDR3 nucleotide sequence: TGCAGCGCGTACAGGGGAGGTCCAGATACGCAGTATTTT. It encodes CSAYRGGPDTQYF.

This clonotype was recorded a few times. This chain uses TRBV11-2 with TRBJ2-3; TRBD2 agrees at 7 bases. CDR1 SGHAT and CDR2 FQNNGV come from the germline V gene. This CDR3 is 15 amino acids long. The V gene end was trimmed by 5 bases and the J gene end by 4 bases; junction bases not matched to a gene: 9. DNA for the CDR3: TGTGCCAGCAGCCTGCGGGAGCTAGGCCCAGATACGCAGTATTTT. This encodes CASSLRELGPDTQYF.